This is a list of T cell receptor beta chains from one sample in a study of OX40 agonist ivuxolimab in advanced cancers. Measured with immunoSEQ multiplex PCR; TCRdb has only the in-frame clones, and not every one. There are approximately 90,000 clones in the sample; about 90% occur only once, and about 9% lies in the top ten. Material: CD4+ or CD8+ T cells sorted from blood, obtained in a trial of the OX40 agonist ivuxolimab. These receptors all stem from an adult with an advanced solid tumor such as melanoma, head and neck, liver or kidney cancer. Both conserved end residues are part of each CDR3. D genes are given only for firm matches. Clone sizes are given selectively: once, few, many, or a class where the clone is expanded.

.,TRBV6-1,TRBJ2-7,.,TGTGCCAGCAGTGTGCAGGGTAGTGAAGACGTCGAGCAGTACTTC,CASSVQGSEDVEQYF
.,TRBV29-1,TRBJ2-7,.,TGCAGCGTTGCATACACGCCGGGCTACGAGCAGTACTTC,CSVAYTPGYEQYF
.,TRBV11-1,TRBJ1-3,few,TGTGCCAGCAGCCTCGAGGTGGCCAACACCATATATTTT,CASSLEVANTIYF
.,TRBV7-9,TRBJ2-1,.,TGTGCCAGCAGCTCCAAGACAGATGCGGGACGAAACTACAATGAGCAGTTCTTC,CASSSKTDAGRNYNEQFF
.,TRBV6-1,TRBJ1-5,.,TGTGCCAGCAGCAGGAGCGCCAATCAGCCCCAGCATTTT,CASSRSANQPQHF
.,TRBV30,TRBJ1-5,.,TGTGCCTGGAGTGCAGGGCTGGGCAATCAGCCCCAGCATTTT,CAWSAGLGNQPQHF
TRBD2,TRBV7-9,TRBJ2-7,.,TGTGCCAGCAGCTCCCCCGGGACTAGCGTCGAGCAGTACTTC,CASSSPGTSVEQYF
.,TRBV19,TRBJ1-3,.,TGTGCCAGTAGTATCCAAACCACAGGGAGTGCCATATATTTT,CASSIQTTGSAIYF
.,TRBV2,TRBJ1-4,few,TGTGCCAGCAGTGCAGAAAAACTGTTTTTT,CASSAEKLFF
.,TRBV9,TRBJ2-2,once,TGTGCCAGCAGCTCCCCCCAGCTACCTCACGGGGAGCTGTTTTTT,CASSSPQLPHGELFF
TRBD1,TRBV2,TRBJ2-5,.,TGTGCCAGCAGTGACATTCGCCGGGTACAGGGGTACCAAGAGACCCAGTACTTC,CASSDIRRVQGYQETQYF
TRBD1,TRBV7-9,TRBJ1-1,.,TGTGCCAGCAGCCCCGGGCAGGGGGCGCTTATCACTGAAGCTTTCTTT,CASSPGQGALITEAFF
.,TRBV9,TRBJ2-5,.,TGTGCCAGCAGCGATCAGAACCAAGAGACCCAGTACTTC,CASSDQNQETQYF
.,TRBV6-1,TRBJ1-3,.,TGTGCCAGCAGTGGGGATACGGGACACGGCTATTTT,CASSGDTGHGYF
TRBD2,TRBV29-1,TRBJ2-2,.,TGCAGCGTTCGGGGGAGGGCCGGGGAGCTGTTTTTT,CSVRGRAGELFF
.,TRBV18,TRBJ2-2,.,TGTGCCAGCTCAACGAGTGGGGGAAAAACCGGGGAGCTGTTTTTT,CASSTSGGKTGELFF
.,TRBV2,TRBJ2-5,.,TGTGCCAGCAGCGCGTGGGACGGCCAAGAGACCCAGTACTTC,CASSAWDGQETQYF
TRBD2,TRBV4-1,TRBJ2-3,.,TGCGCCAGCAGCCAAGATCCTAGCGGGATCGATACGCAGTATTTT,CASSQDPSGIDTQYF
.,TRBV9,TRBJ1-3,.,TGTGCCAGCAGCGCTAACATCCGGGAAAACACCATATATTTT,CASSANIRENTIYF
TRBD1,TRBV5-1,TRBJ2-3,few,TGCGCCAGCAGCTCGGGACAGGGATCAGATACGCAGTATTTT,CASSSGQGSDTQYF
.,TRBV11-3,TRBJ1-2,once,TGTGCCAGCAGCGACAGAACCTATGGCTACACCTTC,CASSDRTYGYTF
.,TRBV27,TRBJ2-3,.,TGTGCCAGCAGTACGGGAGCAGATACGCAGTATTTT,CASSTGADTQYF
.,TRBV7-9,TRBJ1-5,.,TGTGCCAGCAGCGCGCCGGGTTCAATCGATCAGCCCCAGCATTTT,CASSAPGSIDQPQHF
TRBD1,TRBV30,TRBJ2-7,.,TGTGCCTGGAGTAGGGGCCTGGGACAGGGGGGTTACGAGCAGTACTTC,CAWSRGLGQGGYEQYF
.,TRBV9,TRBJ2-2,.,TGTGCCAGCCAACCGTTCAGTTACAACACCGGGGAGCTGTTTTTT,CASQPFSYNTGELFF
TRBD1,TRBV19,TRBJ1-2,.,TGTGCCAGTAGTAGGGGACAGGAAGCTAACTATGGCTACACCTTC,CASSRGQEANYGYTF
.,TRBV4-2,TRBJ1-2,.,TGTGCCAGCAGCCAAGATCGTTATGGCTACACCTTC,CASSQDRYGYTF
.,TRBV27,TRBJ2-1,.,TGTGCCAGCAGTTTAGCGGGCCCGAGCAATGAGCAGTTCTTC,CASSLAGPSNEQFF
.,TRBV5-5,TRBJ1-1,.,TGTGCCAGCAGCTTGGAGCAGAAGGGGACTGAAGCTTTCTTT,CASSLEQKGTEAFF
.,TRBV7-6,TRBJ1-4,.,TGTGCCAGCAGCTTATTCGGGGGGTCCCTGGGAGAAAAACTGTTTTTT,CASSLFGGSLGEKLFF
TRBD1,TRBV9,TRBJ1-2,once,TGTGCCAGCAGCGTCGGAACAGGGGTGTTTAGTGGGGGCTATGGCTACACCTTC,CASSVGTGVFSGGYGYTF
TRBD1,TRBV6-5,TRBJ1-2,.,TGTGCCAGCAGTTACAAAGGGGGCGCAGGCTATGGCTACACCTTC,CASSYKGGAGYGYTF
TRBD2,TRBV30,TRBJ2-7,.,TGTGCCTGGAGTCCTAGCGGGTCTGAAGAGCAGTACTTC,CAWSPSGSEEQYF
.,TRBV4-1,TRBJ2-3,.,TGCGCCAGCAGCCAAGCCGGGCGAGCTAGCACAGATACGCAGTATTTT,CASSQAGRASTDTQYF
.,TRBV9,TRBJ2-2,.,TGTGCCAGCAGCGTAATCAGTACCGGGGAGCTGTTTTTT,CASSVISTGELFF
.,TRBV10-3,TRBJ2-7,.,TGTGCCATCAGGGGTTCAGGCTACGAGCAGTACTTC,CAIRGSGYEQYF
TRBD2,TRBV9,TRBJ2-1,few,TGTGCCAGCAGCGTAGGGACTAGTCCCCATGAGCAGTTCTTC,CASSVGTSPHEQFF
.,TRBV9,TRBJ1-3,.,TGTGCCAGCAGCGTAGCCGGTGCAGGAAACACCATATATTTT,CASSVAGAGNTIYF
TRBD2,TRBV27,TRBJ2-3,.,TGTGCCAGCAGTCCCCGACTAGCGGGAGCCCCCACAGATACGCAGTATTTT,CASSPRLAGAPTDTQYF